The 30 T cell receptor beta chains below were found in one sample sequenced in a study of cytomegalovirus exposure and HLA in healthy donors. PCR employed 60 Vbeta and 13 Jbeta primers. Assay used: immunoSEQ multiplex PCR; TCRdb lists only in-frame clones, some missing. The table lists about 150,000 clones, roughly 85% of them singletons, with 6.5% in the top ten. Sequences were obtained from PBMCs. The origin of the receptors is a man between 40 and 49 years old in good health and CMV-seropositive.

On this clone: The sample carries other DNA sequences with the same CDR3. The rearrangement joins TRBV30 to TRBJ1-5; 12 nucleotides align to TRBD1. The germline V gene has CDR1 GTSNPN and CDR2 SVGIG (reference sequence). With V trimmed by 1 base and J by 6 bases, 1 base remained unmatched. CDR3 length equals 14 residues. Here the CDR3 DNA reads TGTGCCTGGAGTGCGGGACAGGGGGCTCAGCCCCAGCATTTT. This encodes CAWSAGQGAQPQHF.

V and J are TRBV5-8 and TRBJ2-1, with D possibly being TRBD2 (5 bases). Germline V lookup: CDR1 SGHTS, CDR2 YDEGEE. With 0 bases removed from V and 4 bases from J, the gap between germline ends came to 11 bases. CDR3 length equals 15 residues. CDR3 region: CASSLGPDFYNEQFF. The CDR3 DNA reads TGTGCCAGCAGCTTGGGACCGGACTTTTACAATGAGCAGTTCTTC.

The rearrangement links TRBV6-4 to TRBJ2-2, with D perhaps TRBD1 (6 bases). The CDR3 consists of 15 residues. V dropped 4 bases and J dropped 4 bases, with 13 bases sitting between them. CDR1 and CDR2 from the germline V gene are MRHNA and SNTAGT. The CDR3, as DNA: TGTGCCAGCAGTGTTAACAGGGCAGGCACCGGGGAGCTGTTTTTT. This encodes CASSVNRAGTGELFF.

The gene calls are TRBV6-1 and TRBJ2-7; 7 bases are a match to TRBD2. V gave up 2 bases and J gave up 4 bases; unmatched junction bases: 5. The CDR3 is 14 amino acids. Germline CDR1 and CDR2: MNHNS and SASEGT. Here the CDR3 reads CASSERLASYEQYF. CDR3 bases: TGTGCCAGCAGTGAACGACTAGCTTCTTACGAGCAGTACTTC.

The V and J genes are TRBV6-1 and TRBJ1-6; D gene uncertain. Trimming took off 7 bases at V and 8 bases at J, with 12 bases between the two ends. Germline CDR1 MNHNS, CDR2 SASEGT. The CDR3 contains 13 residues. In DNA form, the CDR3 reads TGTGCCAGCACAACTCGAGTTGATTCACCCCTCCACTTT. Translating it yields CASTTRVDSPLHF.

The DNA for the CDR3 is TGTGCCAGCAGCCCTAGACAGGGTTGGGATGAGCAGTTCTTC. Its protein is CASSPRQGWDEQFF. The V and J genes are TRBV7-2 and TRBJ2-1; the match to TRBD1 covers 7 bases. Germline CDR1 is SGHTA and CDR2 is FQGNSA. With 5 bases clipped from V and 8 bases from J, the junction kept 9 bases outside the gene matches. The CDR3 loop spans 14 amino acids.

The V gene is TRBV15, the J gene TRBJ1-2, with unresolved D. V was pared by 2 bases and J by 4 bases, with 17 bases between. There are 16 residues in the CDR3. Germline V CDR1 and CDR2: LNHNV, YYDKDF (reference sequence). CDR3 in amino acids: CATSRSLSGSGYGYTF. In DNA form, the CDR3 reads TGTGCCACCAGCAGATCCCTCTCGGGCAGCGGCTATGGCTACACCTTC.

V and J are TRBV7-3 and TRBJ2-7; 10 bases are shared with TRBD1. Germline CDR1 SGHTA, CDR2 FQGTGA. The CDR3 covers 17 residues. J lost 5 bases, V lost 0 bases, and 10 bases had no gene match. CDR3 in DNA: TGTGCCAGCAGCTTAACCGCCCGGACAGGGGGTGGGGACGAGCAGTACTTC. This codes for CASSLTARTGGGDEQYF. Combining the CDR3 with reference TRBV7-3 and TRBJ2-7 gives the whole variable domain GAGVSQTPSNKVTEKGKYVELRCDPISGHTALYWYRQSLGQGPEFLIYFQGTGAADDSGLPNDRFFAVRPEGSVSTLKIQRTERGDSAVYLCASSLTARTGGGDEQYFGPGTRLTVT.

The CDR3 DNA reads TGTGCCAGCTCACCGGTGGACAGGGTTGGCTACACCTTC. Amino acid sequence: CASSPVDRVGYTF. V usage is TRBV18 and J usage is TRBJ1-2, with 8 bases matching TRBD1. Trimming removed 3 bases from V and 7 bases from J; junction bases left unmatched: 4. Germline assignment: CDR1 KGHSH and CDR2 LQKENI. The CDR3 length is 13 residues.

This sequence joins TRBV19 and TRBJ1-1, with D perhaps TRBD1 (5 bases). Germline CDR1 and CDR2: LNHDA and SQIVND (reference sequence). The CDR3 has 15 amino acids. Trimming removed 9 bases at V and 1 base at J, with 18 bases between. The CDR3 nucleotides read TGTGCCAGCCGACAGACTCCTCGCACGAACACTGAAGCTTTCTTT. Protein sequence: CASRQTPRTNTEAFF. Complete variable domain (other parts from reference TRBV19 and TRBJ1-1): DGGITQSPKYLFRKEGQNVTLSCEQNLNHDAMYWYRQDPGQGLRLIYYSQIVNDFQKGDIAEGYSVSREKKESFPLTVTSAQKNPTAFYLCASRQTPRTNTEAFFGQGTRLTVV.

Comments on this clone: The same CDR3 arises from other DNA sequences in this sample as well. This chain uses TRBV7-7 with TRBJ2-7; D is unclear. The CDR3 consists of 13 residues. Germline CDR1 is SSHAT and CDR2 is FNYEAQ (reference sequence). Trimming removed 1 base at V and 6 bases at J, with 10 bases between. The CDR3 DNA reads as TGTGCCAGCAGCTTAGAGTATTCCGGCGAGCAGTACTTC. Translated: CASSLEYSGEQYF.

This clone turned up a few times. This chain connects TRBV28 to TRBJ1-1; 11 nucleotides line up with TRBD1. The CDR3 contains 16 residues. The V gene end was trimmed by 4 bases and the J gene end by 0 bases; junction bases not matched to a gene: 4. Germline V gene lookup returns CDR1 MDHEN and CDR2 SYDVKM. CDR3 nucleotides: TGTGCCAGCAGTTCACCGGACAGGGGGCTGAACACTGAAGCTTTCTTT. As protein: CASSSPDRGLNTEAFF. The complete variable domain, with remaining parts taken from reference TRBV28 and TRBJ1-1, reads DVKVTQSSRYLVKRTGEKVFLECVQDMDHENMFWYRQDPGLGLRLIYFSYDVKMKEKGDIPEGYSVSREKKERFSLILESASTNQTSMYLCASSSPDRGLNTEAFFGQGTRLTVV.

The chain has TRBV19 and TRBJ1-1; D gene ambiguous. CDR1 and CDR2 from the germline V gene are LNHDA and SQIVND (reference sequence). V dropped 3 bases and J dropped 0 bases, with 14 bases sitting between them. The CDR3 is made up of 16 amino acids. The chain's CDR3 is CASSIVRRSMNTEAFF. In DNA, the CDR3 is TGTGCCAGTAGTATTGTCAGGAGGAGCATGAACACTGAAGCTTTCTTT.

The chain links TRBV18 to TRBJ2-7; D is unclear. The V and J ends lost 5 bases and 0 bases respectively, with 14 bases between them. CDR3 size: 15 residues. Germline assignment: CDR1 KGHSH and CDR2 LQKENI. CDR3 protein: CASSRLLQSSYEQYF. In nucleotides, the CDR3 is TGTGCCAGCTCAAGACTTCTTCAAAGCTCCTACGAGCAGTACTTC.

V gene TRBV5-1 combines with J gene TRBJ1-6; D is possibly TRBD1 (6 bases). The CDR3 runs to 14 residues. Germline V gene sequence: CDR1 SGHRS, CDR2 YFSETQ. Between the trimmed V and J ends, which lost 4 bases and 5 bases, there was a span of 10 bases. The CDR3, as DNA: TGCGCCAGCAGCGGCGGACAGAATAATTCACCCCTCCACTTT. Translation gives CASSGGQNNSPLHF.

CDR3 in DNA: TGTGCCAGCAGTTACTCACGGGGTCAAAACGATGAAGCTTTCTTT. Protein sequence: CASSYSRGQNDEAFF. The chain has TRBV6-5 and TRBJ1-1; the D is unclear. CDR1 MNHEY and CDR2 SVGAGI come from the germline V gene. The ends were cut back, 0 bases at V and 7 bases at J, with 15 bases in the middle. The CDR3 has 15 residues.

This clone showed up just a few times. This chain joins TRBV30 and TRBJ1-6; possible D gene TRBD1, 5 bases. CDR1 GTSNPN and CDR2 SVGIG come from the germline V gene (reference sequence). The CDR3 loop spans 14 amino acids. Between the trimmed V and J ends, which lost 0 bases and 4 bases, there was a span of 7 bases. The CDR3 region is CAWSVRQYNSPLHF. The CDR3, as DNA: TGTGCCTGGAGTGTACGACAGTATAATTCACCCCTCCACTTT.

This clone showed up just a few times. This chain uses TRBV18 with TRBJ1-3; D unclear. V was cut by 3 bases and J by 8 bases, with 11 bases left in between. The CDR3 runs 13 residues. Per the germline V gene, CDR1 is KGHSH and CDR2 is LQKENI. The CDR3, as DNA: TGTGCCAGCTCACCTCCGGAGCGGGACACCATATATTTT. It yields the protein CASSPPERDTIYF.

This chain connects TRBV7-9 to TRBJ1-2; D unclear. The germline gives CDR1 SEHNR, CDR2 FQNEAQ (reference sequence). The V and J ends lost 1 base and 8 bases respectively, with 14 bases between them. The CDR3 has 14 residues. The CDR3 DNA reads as TGTGCCAGCAGCTTAGAAGGTAAAGGGAGCGGCTACACCTTC. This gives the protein CASSLEGKGSGYTF.

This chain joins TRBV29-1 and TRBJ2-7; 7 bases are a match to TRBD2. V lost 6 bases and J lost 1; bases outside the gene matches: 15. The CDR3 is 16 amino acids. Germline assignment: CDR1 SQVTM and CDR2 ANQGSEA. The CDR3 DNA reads TGCAGCGTGGTCCCTGGTGGCGGGAGAGGGTCCTACGAGCAGTACTTC. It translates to CSVVPGGGRGSYEQYF.

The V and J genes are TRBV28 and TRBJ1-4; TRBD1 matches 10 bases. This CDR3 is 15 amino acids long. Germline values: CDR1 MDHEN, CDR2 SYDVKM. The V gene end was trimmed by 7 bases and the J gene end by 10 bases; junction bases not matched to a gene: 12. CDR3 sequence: CASTLEGTGASKLFF. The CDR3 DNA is TGTGCCAGCACCTTAGAGGGGACAGGGGCCTCAAAACTGTTTTTT.

The CDR3 nucleotides are TGTGCCAGCAGTTACTCCGCGGGTCTCGGAAACACCATATATTTT. This encodes CASSYSAGLGNTIYF. The chain couples TRBV6-5 to TRBJ1-3; D unresolved. Deletions cut 0 bases from V and 4 bases from J, with 10 bases between. CDR3 size: 15 residues. Germline V gene lookup returns CDR1 MNHEY and CDR2 SVGAGI.

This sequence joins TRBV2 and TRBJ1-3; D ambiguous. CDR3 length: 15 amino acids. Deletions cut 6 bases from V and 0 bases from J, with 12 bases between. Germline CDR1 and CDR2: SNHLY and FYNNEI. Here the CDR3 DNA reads TGTGCCAGCAGGAAAACAGATTACTCTGGAAACACCATATATTTT. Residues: CASRKTDYSGNTIYF.

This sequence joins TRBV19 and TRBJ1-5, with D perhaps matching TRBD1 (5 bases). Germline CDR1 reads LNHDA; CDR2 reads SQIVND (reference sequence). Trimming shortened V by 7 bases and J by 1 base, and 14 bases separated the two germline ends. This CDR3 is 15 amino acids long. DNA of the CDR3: TGTGCCAGTACCGCGGGGGGAGGAAGCAATCAGCCCCAGCATTTT. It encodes CASTAGGGSNQPQHF.

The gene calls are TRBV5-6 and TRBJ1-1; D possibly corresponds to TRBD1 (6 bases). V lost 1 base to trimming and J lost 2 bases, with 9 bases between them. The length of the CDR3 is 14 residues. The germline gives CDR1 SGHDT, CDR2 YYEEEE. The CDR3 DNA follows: TGTGCCAGCAGCTTGTACAGGGCAAACACTGAAGCTTTCTTT. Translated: CASSLYRANTEAFF.

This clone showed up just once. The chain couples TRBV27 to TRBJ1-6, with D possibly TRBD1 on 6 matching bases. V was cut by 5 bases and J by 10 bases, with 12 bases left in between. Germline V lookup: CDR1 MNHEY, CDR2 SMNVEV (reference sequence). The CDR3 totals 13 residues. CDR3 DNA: TGTGCCAGCAGTCCTACAGGGAACTCACCCCTCCACTTT. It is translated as CASSPTGNSPLHF.

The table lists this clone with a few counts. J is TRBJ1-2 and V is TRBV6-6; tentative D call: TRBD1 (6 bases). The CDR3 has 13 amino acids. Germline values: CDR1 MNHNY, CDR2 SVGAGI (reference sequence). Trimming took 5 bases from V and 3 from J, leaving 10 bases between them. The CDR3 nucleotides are TGTGCCAGCAGTCAGACAGGCGACTATGGCTACACCTTC. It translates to CASSQTGDYGYTF.

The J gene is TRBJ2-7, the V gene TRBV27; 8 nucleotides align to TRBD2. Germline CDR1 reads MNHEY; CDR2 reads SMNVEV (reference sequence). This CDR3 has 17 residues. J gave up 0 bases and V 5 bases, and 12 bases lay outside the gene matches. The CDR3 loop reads CASSPIGPLAASYEQYF. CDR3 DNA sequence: TGTGCCAGCAGTCCGATTGGACCACTAGCGGCCTCCTACGAGCAGTACTTC.

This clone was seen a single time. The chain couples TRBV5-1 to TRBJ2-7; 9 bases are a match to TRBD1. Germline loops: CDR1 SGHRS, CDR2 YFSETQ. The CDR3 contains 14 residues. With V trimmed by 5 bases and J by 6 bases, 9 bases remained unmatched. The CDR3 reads CASRGDRDYGEQYF. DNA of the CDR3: TGCGCCAGCAGAGGGGACAGGGACTACGGCGAGCAGTACTTC. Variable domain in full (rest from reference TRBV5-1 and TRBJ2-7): KAGVTQTPRYLIKTRGQQVTLSCSPISGHRSVSWYQQTPGQGLQFLFEYFSETQRNKGNFPGRFSGRQFSNSRSEMNVSTLELGDSALYLCASRGDRDYGEQYFGPGTRLTVT.

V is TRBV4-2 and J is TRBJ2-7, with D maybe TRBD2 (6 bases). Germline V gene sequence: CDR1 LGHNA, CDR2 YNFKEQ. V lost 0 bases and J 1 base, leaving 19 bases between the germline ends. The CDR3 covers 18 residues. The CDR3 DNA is TGTGCCAGCAGCCAAGATGGGAACCGGGACTTCGCATCCTACGAGCAGTACTTC. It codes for CASSQDGNRDFASYEQYF.